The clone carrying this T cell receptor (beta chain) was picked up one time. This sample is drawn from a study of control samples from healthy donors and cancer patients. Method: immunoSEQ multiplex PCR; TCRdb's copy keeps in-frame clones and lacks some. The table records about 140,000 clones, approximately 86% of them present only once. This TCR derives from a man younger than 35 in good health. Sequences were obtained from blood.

The CDR3: CASSSRGAETQYF. The DNA of the CDR3 is TGTGCCAGCAGCTCGCGGGGGGCGGAGACCCAGTACTTC. The genes are TRBV7-3 and TRBJ2-5, with 8 positions matching TRBD2. V lost 4 bases to trimming and J lost 5 bases; unmatched junction nucleotides: 3. Germline CDR1 is SGHTA and CDR2 is FQGTGA. The CDR3 consists of 13 residues.